Given below is one T cell receptor (beta chain) in context. Categorization into cohorts depended on clinical history that participants reported. Profiling relied on immunoSEQ multiplex PCR, and the TCRdb table lists in-frame clones only, not all of them. Among approximately 380,000 clones listed, roughly 91% were seen once. Germline V gene data show CDR1 as LNHNV and CDR2 as YYDKDF (reference sequence). Trimming removed 6 bases from V and 4 bases from J; junction bases left unmatched: 3. The CDR3 extends over 13 amino acids. This entry is derived from a study of blood T cell repertoires in COVID-19. Study in general: Italy, Spain and the United States were the sources of the convalescent and acute COVID-19 samples.

The specimen was PBMCs or T cells enriched from blood (not recorded which). This receptor was obtained from a woman younger than 30 who had recovered from COVID-19. The rearrangement joins TRBV15 to TRBJ2-7; 10 bases line up with TRBD1. The CDR3 protein is CATSRTGGYEQYF. CDR3 in DNA: TGTGCCACCAGTCGGACAGGGGGGTACGAGCAGTACTTC. The whole variable domain, filled in from reference TRBV15 and TRBJ2-7, reads DAMVIQNPRYQVTQFGKPVTLSCSQTLNHNVMYWYQQKSSQAPKLLFHYYDKDFNNEADTPDNFQSRRPNTSFCFLDIRSPGLGDTAMYLCATSRTGGYEQYFGPGTRLTVT.